The sequence of this T cell receptor beta chain was determined in a study of cytomegalovirus exposure and HLA in healthy donors. J lost 1 base, V lost 8 bases, and 5 bases had no gene match. Germline V gives CDR1 ENHRY, CDR2 SYGVKD. The CDR3 totals 15 residues. A multiplex PCR was run with 60 Vbeta primers and 13 Jbeta primers. As processed by the authors: As a later analysis found, there were 60 million to 90 million unique TCR beta chains, of which around 10 million were shared. Data came from immunoSEQ multiplex PCR; TCRdb stores just in-frame clones and leaves some out. V, J and clone size are taken as reported in that table, and D and trimming were inferred from the DNA itself. The sample has about 200,000 clones, around 80% seen once; the top ten hold roughly 1.6%.

This receptor was taken from a man over 45 in good health and CMV-seronegative. Sequencing was carried out using PBMCs. The chain employs TRBV10-3 and TRBJ1-5; 10 bases agree with TRBD1. DNA for the CDR3: TGTGCCATCGGACAGGGGGTCGGGAGCAATCAGCCCCAGCATTTT. This codes for CAIGQGVGSNQPQHF.